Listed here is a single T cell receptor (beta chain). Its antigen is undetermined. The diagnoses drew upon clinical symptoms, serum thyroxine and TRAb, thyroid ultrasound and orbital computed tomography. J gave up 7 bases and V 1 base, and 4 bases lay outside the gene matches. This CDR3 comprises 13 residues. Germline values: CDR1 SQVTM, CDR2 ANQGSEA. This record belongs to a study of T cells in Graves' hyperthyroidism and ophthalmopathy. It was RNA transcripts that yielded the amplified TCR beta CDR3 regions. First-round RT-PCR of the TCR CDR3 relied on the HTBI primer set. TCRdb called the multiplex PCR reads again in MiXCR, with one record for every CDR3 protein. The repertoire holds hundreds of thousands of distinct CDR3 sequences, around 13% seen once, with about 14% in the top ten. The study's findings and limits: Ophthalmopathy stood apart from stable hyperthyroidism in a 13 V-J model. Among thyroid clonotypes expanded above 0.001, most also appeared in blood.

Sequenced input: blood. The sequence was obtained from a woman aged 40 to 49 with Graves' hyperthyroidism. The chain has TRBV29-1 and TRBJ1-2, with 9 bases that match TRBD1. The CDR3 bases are TGCAGCGTTGAAGTGGGACAGGGTCGTGGCTACACCTTC. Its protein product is CSVEVGQGRGYTF.